This paragraph covers one T cell receptor (beta chain) sequence. This clonotype was counted only a few times. The antigen this receptor binds is unknown. No base quality values were provided; no much bigger clone lies one nucleotide off. CDR3 length: 12 amino acids, cysteine to phenylalanine. The CDR3 DNA has 36 bases and is translated from base 1. Trimmed from V: 7 bases; trimmed from J: 5 bases; junction bases lacking a gene match: 4. CDR1 DFQATT and CDR2 SNEGSKA are derived from the germline V gene (reference sequence). Stable hyperthyroidism was defined as no progression to ophthalmopathy within 18 months of follow-up. Hyperthyroidism patients were newly diagnosed, were aged 18 to 65 years, and had a disease duration under 2 months. Patients were excluded if they had other autoimmune diseases, uncontrolled infections, pregnancy or lactation. Clinical symptoms, serum thyroxine, TRAb, thyroid ultrasound and orbital computed tomography were used for diagnosis. Ficoll-Paque density gradient centrifugation was used to isolate PBMCs from 10 ml of fresh peripheral blood. Total RNA was extracted using Trizol reagent, and RNA quality was checked on an Agilent 2100 Bioanalyzer.

The data derive from a study of Graves' ophthalmopathy and Graves' hyperthyroidism (dated by TCRdb to between 2018 and 2020). In the study overall: Peripheral blood was collected before any treatment was given, at the time of initial diagnosis. The study used TCR beta repertoire signatures to distinguish Graves' ophthalmopathy from Graves' hyperthyroidism and to predict progression to ophthalmopathy. In total, 135 blood samples were TCR-sequenced: 43 ophthalmopathy, around 75 hyperthyroidism and some 17 hyperthyroidism-to-ophthalmopathy patients. To explore V-J signatures that separate ophthalmopathy from hyperthyroidism, a discovery set of about 96 patients was enrolled, consisting of 40 to 45 with ophthalmopathy and 55 to 65 with stable hyperthyroidism. The independent validation cohort included 18 to 20 hyperthyroidism patients plus 17 patients who later progressed from hyperthyroidism to ophthalmopathy. T-cell repertoires of thyroid tissue and blood were compared in a handful of hyperthyroidism patients. Following sampling, methimazole starting at 30 mg daily was administered to hyperthyroidism patients, and high-dose intravenous methylprednisolone was administered to ophthalmopathy patients. Study-wide conclusions, independent of this receptor: Among expanded thyroid clonotypes with frequency above 0.001, most also showed up in blood, which suggests that blood repertoires may reflect the thyroid immune response. Sample size was not statistically predetermined, and group allocation was not concealed from the investigators. In cross-validation, the 13-signature model distinguished ophthalmopathy from stable hyperthyroidism with more than 85% sensitivity and approximately 81% specificity, while in the test set the corresponding values were about 80% and 75%. In validation, the model predicted ophthalmopathy progression with 70.59% sensitivity and about 73% specificity; some 13 predicted patients were CT-confirmed with GO in a median of approximately 6.2 months.

TCR beta CDR3 regions were amplified from RNA transcripts for repertoire sequencing. The first round was an RT-PCR using HTBI primers with the Qiagen OneStep RT-PCR kit, and this first round was followed by a second-round multiplex PCR, then size selection and purification. Libraries were sequenced on an Illumina HiSeq2000 using paired-end 100 bp reads. The published analysis was carried out like this. Reads were processed with SOAPnuke, discarding reads with adapters, uncalled bases, mean Phred below 15, or no exact constant-primer or identifier match. COPE v1.2.5 was used to merge high-quality paired reads. Each unique nucleotide sequence was defined as a clonotype, and clonotypes were aligned to IMGT TRB V, D and J references with MiTCR v1.1. The analysis was limited to V-J combinations with a frequency above 0.0001, which together covered 99% to 99.2% of repertoires. For each V-J combination, a TCR clonal expansion and chaos score was defined as the ratio of F50 clonal expansion to chaos observed in the TCRdist matrix. Features were reduced by Welch's t-statistics and random forest to over 10 V-J combinations, which fed a naive Bayes classifier. The similarity between thyroid and blood repertoires was quantified using the Morisita-Horn index. TCRdb trimmed public reads at Q25 via fastp, called clones via MiXCR and kept in-frame beta chains. Rows are unified per CDR3 protein, each entry keeping the most common DNA and genes. In this record, the V and J calls reflect TCRdb's handling and not the investigators' own analysis. The sample table records about 390,000 distinct CDR3 sequences; about a sixth of these occur just once. The leading ten clones occupy roughly 2.4% of the sample.

The sample was peripheral blood. This chain is built from TRBV20-1 and TRBJ2-2; 7 central bases correspond to TRBD1. The TCR was taken from an adult woman with stable Graves' hyperthyroidism. In nucleotide form, the sequence is TGCAGTGGCCCGACAGGGACCGGGGAGCTGTTTTTT. This encodes CSGPTGTGELFF.